The 30 T cell receptor beta chains in this list originate from one sample, sequenced in a study of cytomegalovirus exposure and HLA in healthy donors. PCR primers comprised 60 Vbeta and 13 Jbeta primers. The table came from immunoSEQ multiplex PCR; TCRdb's copy has only in-frame clones and leaves some out. The data hold some 150,000 clones, with roughly 80% observed a single time. Material for sequencing was PBMCs. All receptors derive from a woman in her fifties or sixties in good health and CMV-seronegative.

As regards this clone: The identical CDR3 is also encoded by other nucleotide sequences in the sample. This chain links TRBV2 with TRBJ2-7, with 8 nucleotides matching TRBD1. The V and J ends lost 4 bases and 1 base, in that order; junction bases with no gene match: 3. Germline loops: CDR1 SNHLY, CDR2 FYNNEI. The CDR3 loop spans 14 amino acids. The CDR3 DNA reads TGTGCCAGCAGTGGGGACAGGTCGTCCTACGAGCAGTACTTC. This codes for CASSGDRSSYEQYF.

This clone was seen more than once but under ten times. At one boundary the junction diverges from the germline segment, which might be a read error. The rearrangement links TRBV7-9 to TRBJ1-1; D is uncertain. Looked up from germline, CDR1 is SEHNR and CDR2 is FQNEAQ (reference sequence). The length of the CDR3 is 12 residues. DNA for the CDR3: TGTTCCAGCAGTTTTACTCGAACTGAAGCTTTCTTT. Protein: CSSSFTRTEAFF.

The V gene is TRBV14, the J gene TRBJ1-2, with D unresolved. CDR1 SGHDN and CDR2 FVKESK come from the germline V gene. Trimming pared 0 bases from V and 8 bases from J, leaving 28 bases between. The CDR3 runs to 19 residues. DNA for the CDR3: TGTGCCAGCAGCCAAGAGACCCCATACCCGATGGTGGGCAGCCGAGGCTACACCTTC. It yields the protein CASSQETPYPMVGSRGYTF.

This rearrangement joins TRBV10-1 to TRBJ1-6; no reliable D call. V shed 2 bases and J shed 5 bases, with 13 bases lying between them. CDR1 is WNHNN, CDR2 SYGVQD, per germline (reference sequence). CDR3 length: 16 amino acids. This CDR3 reads CASSEQAAWNNSPLHF. The CDR3 DNA reads TGCGCCAGCAGTGAGCAGGCCGCTTGGAATAATTCACCCCTCCACTTT.

The chain's CDR3 is CAIRGLAEGSSYNEQFF. CDR3 nucleotide sequence: TGTGCCATCAGGGGACTAGCGGAGGGGAGCTCCTACAATGAGCAGTTCTTC. The chain couples TRBV10-3 to TRBJ2-1, with 11 positions matching TRBD2. This CDR3 has 17 residues. CDR1 and CDR2 from the germline V gene are ENHRY and SYGVKD. Trimming cost V 6 bases and J 0 bases; bases outside gene matches: 7.

V and J are TRBV30 and TRBJ1-2; the D is unclear. The CDR3 totals 13 residues. Trimming stripped 3 bases from V and 1 base from J, with 9 bases between. Germline assignment: CDR1 GTSNPN and CDR2 SVGIG (reference sequence). This CDR3 is CAWSRGFNYGYTF. The CDR3 nucleotides are TGTGCCTGGAGCAGAGGCTTTAACTATGGCTACACCTTC.

This chain connects TRBV11-3 to TRBJ1-1; no reliable D call. V lost 0 bases, J lost 7 bases, and 9 bases lay in between. The CDR3 runs 13 residues. CDR1 and CDR2 (germline): SGHNT, YENEEA. The CDR3 DNA is TGTGCCAGCAGCTTAGATTTTGTTAGTGAAGCTTTCTTT. This codes for CASSLDFVSEAFF. The variable domain in full, with the rest retrieved from reference TRBV11-3 and TRBJ1-1, is EAGVVQSPRYKIIEKKQPVAFWCNPISGHNTLYWYLQNLGQGPELLIRYENEEAVDDSQLPKDRFSAERLKGVDSTLKIQPAELGDSAVYLCASSLDFVSEAFFGQGTRLTVV.

This clone was found once. J is TRBJ2-2 and V is TRBV5-4, with TRBD2 matching 8 bases. Unmatched junction bases numbered 3, after V lost 1 base and J lost 1 base. The CDR3 length is 16 residues. CDR1 is SGHNT, CDR2 YYREEE, per germline (reference sequence). CDR3: CASSLPLAGNTGELFF. Written as DNA, the CDR3 is TGTGCCAGCAGCTTGCCGCTAGCGGGGAACACCGGGGAGCTGTTTTTT.

This clone appeared a few times. The CDR3: CASSLVDVVGTDTQYF. In DNA form, the CDR3 reads TGTGCCAGCAGCTTAGTAGATGTGGTTGGTACAGATACGCAGTATTTT. J is TRBJ2-3 and V is TRBV7-2, with D uncertain. V lost 1 base and J lost 3, with 14 bases in between. Looked up from germline, CDR1 is SGHTA and CDR2 is FQGNSA. CDR3 length equals 16 residues. The full variable domain, its missing parts supplied by reference TRBV7-2 and TRBJ2-3, is GAGVSQSPSNKVTEKGKDVELRCDPISGHTALYWYRQSLGQGLEFLIYFQGNSAPDKSGLPSDRFSAERTGGSVSTLTIQRTQQEDSAVYLCASSLVDVVGTDTQYFGPGTRLTVL.

J is TRBJ2-1 and V is TRBV11-3, with D possibly TRBD2 on 5 matching bases. Trimming pared 5 bases from V and 0 bases from J, leaving 11 bases between. CDR1 SGHNT and CDR2 YENEEA come from the germline V gene. This CDR3 comprises 15 residues. The CDR3: CASSLSGSSYNEQFF. CDR3 sequence (DNA): TGTGCCAGCAGCCTCAGCGGTAGCTCCTACAATGAGCAGTTCTTC.

Remarks on this clone: The junction shows a germline mismatch at one end, possibly a read error. The rearrangement joins TRBV7-8 to TRBJ2-1; D is possibly TRBD2 (5 bases). This CDR3 has 14 amino acids. The germline V gene has CDR1 SGHVS and CDR2 FQNEAQ. The CDR3 spells CASSSGVGGNGQFF. In DNA form, the CDR3 reads TGTGCCAGCAGCTCCGGGGTTGGTGGGAATGGGCAGTTCTTC.

This clone was seen more than once but under ten times. V gene TRBV6-5 combines with J gene TRBJ1-1; 7 nucleotides align to TRBD1. The CDR3 has 15 amino acids. Germline CDR1 MNHEY, CDR2 SVGAGI. V was clipped by 6 bases and J by 3 bases; unmatched bases: 10. The CDR3 coding sequence is TGTGCCAGCAGACACAGGGGCAGGGAGGACACTGAAGCTTTCTTT. It is translated as CASRHRGREDTEAFF.

The rearrangement links TRBV16 to TRBJ1-1; perhaps TRBD1 as D (5 bases). This CDR3 spans 16 amino acids. V was shortened by 7 bases and J by 0 bases, with 18 bases between the two germline ends. Germline values: CDR1 KGHSY, CDR2 FQNENV. The CDR3 DNA is TGTGCCAGCATCCAGGGAGTAGAAACCATGAACACTGAAGCTTTCTTT. Translation gives CASIQGVETMNTEAFF.

The chain carries TRBV27 and TRBJ1-1; the match to TRBD1 covers 8 bases. The CDR3 runs to 19 residues. Per the germline V gene, CDR1 is MNHEY and CDR2 is SMNVEV (reference sequence). J lost 4 bases, V lost 7 bases, and 23 bases had no gene match. CDR3 nucleotides: TGTGCCAGCAATCGCGACAGGGGAAGCGGAAGAGTTGGGGTCACTGAAGCTTTCTTT. Its protein is CASNRDRGSGRVGVTEAFF.

V gene TRBV6-6 combines with J gene TRBJ1-1, with D unclear. V was shortened by 2 bases and J by 5 bases, with 18 bases between the two germline ends. This CDR3 is 16 amino acids long. CDR1 and CDR2 from the germline V gene are MNHNY and SVGAGI (reference sequence). In nucleotides, the CDR3 is TGTGCCAGCAGTTACAATCCGTCTGAGGGAGTAACTGAAGCTTTCTTT. Amino acids: CASSYNPSEGVTEAFF.

V gene TRBV6-1 combines with J gene TRBJ1-1; D ambiguous. The CDR3 is 12 amino acids. The germline V and J ends were trimmed by 10 bases and 11 bases, with 20 bases remaining between them. Germline CDR1 and CDR2: MNHNS and SASEGT. This chain's CDR3 is CATTGTMREAFF. The CDR3 coding sequence is TGTGCCACTACTGGCACCATGCGGGAGGCTTTCTTT.

The gene calls are TRBV18 and TRBJ1-2; 7 nucleotides line up with TRBD1. CDR3 length equals 17 residues. Germline V gene data show CDR1 as KGHSH and CDR2 as LQKENI. The V gene end was trimmed by 2 bases and the J gene end by 7 bases; junction bases not matched to a gene: 16. The CDR3 DNA is TGTGCCAGCTCACCAAAAGGCATGGGACAGACAGACGGTGGCTACACCTTC. Protein product: CASSPKGMGQTDGGYTF.

The genes are TRBV5-4 and TRBJ1-1; TRBD1 might be the D (6 bases). Germline assignment: CDR1 SGHNT and CDR2 YYREEE (reference sequence). Trimming stripped 4 bases from V and 8 bases from J, with 18 bases between. The CDR3 loop spans 14 amino acids. DNA of the CDR3: TGTGCCAGCAGCCCGGGGCGGGGGCAAAGGGAAGCTTTCTTT. Its protein is CASSPGRGQREAFF.

This sequence joins TRBV18 and TRBJ1-5; 8 nucleotides align to TRBD1. The CDR3 is 18 amino acids. CDR1 is KGHSH and CDR2 is LQKENI in the germline V gene. The ends lost 1 base at V and 4 bases at J; junction bases unmatched: 12. The CDR3 nucleotides are TGTGCCAGCTCACCACGGATTACCGGGACAGGAGGAAATCAGCCCCAGCATTTT. Amino acid sequence: CASSPRITGTGGNQPQHF.

The chain recombines TRBV27 with TRBJ1-5; D possibly corresponds to TRBD1 (5 bases). Germline-derived CDR1 and CDR2 are MNHEY and SMNVEV (reference sequence). This CDR3 has 16 residues. Deletions cut 5 bases from V and 5 bases from J, with 19 bases between. The chain's CDR3 is CASSRRPTAPHQPQHF. The CDR3 DNA is TGTGCCAGCAGTCGACGACCGACAGCCCCGCATCAGCCCCAGCATTTT.

The chain has TRBV5-1 and TRBJ2-5; TRBD2 matches 7 bases. V trimming: 0 bases; J trimming: 5 bases; junction bases outside the gene matches: 10. This CDR3 spans 16 amino acids. Germline V gene lookup returns CDR1 SGHRS and CDR2 YFSETQ. The CDR3 coding sequence is TGCGCCAGCAGCTTGGGGACTAGAGGGAGAGGGGAGACCCAGTACTTC. It translates to CASSLGTRGRGETQYF.

The chain uses TRBV7-2 and TRBJ2-2; 7 bases align to TRBD2. This CDR3 has 13 amino acids. Germline V gene lookup returns CDR1 SGHTA and CDR2 FQGNSA. The V and J ends lost 4 bases and 4 bases, in that order; junction bases with no gene match: 0. CDR3 protein: CASSSGGTGELFF. The CDR3 nucleotides read TGTGCCAGCAGCTCGGGGGGCACCGGGGAGCTGTTTTTT.

The chain combines TRBV13 with TRBJ2-7; TRBD2 matches at 7 bases. CDR3 length equals 12 residues. V lost 4 bases and J lost 4; bases outside the gene matches: 1. The germline V gene encodes CDR1 PRHDT and CDR2 FYEKMQ (reference sequence). The CDR3 loop is CASSWGGYEQYF. CDR3 bases: TGTGCCAGCAGCTGGGGGGGGTACGAGCAGTACTTC.

The chain links TRBV7-9 to TRBJ1-5; D not certain. Germline CDR1 reads SEHNR; CDR2 reads FQNEAQ (reference sequence). Between the trimmed V and J ends, which lost 2 bases and 2 bases, there was a span of 4 bases. This CDR3 comprises 13 residues. The DNA for the CDR3 is TGTGCCAGCAGCTTAACGGGCAATCAGCCCCAGCATTTT. As protein: CASSLTGNQPQHF. The whole variable domain, filled in from reference TRBV7-9 and TRBJ1-5, reads DTGVSQNPRHKITKRGQNVTFRCDPISEHNRLYWYRQTLGQGPEFLTYFQNEAQLEKSRLLSDRFSAERPKGSFSTLEIQRTEQGDSAMYLCASSLTGNQPQHFGDGTRLSIL.

This chain links TRBV11-3 with TRBJ1-1; D is unclear. V shed 0 bases and J shed 1 base, with 12 bases lying between them. The germline CDR1 and CDR2 sequences are SGHNT and YENEEA. The CDR3 is made up of 16 amino acids. The CDR3 reads CASSLDGRFANTEAFF. DNA for the CDR3: TGTGCCAGCAGCTTAGATGGCAGGTTTGCGAACACTGAAGCTTTCTTT.

The chain couples TRBV6-5 to TRBJ1-2; the D is unclear. Germline CDR1 reads MNHEY; CDR2 reads SVGAGI. The CDR3 runs 15 residues. The V and J ends lost 0 bases and 7 bases respectively, with 15 bases between them. The CDR3 is CASSYSLMLPSGYTF. CDR3 nucleotide sequence: TGTGCCAGCAGTTACTCGTTGATGTTACCGAGTGGCTACACCTTC.

The chain has TRBV7-2 and TRBJ2-1, with 7 nucleotides matching TRBD2. CDR3 length: 14 residues. Germline loops: CDR1 SGHTA, CDR2 FQGNSA. V lost 6 bases to trimming and J lost 8 bases; unmatched junction nucleotides: 10. The CDR3 is CASRSSGYNYEQFF. The CDR3 region has the DNA TGTGCCAGCAGGTCTAGCGGTTATAACTATGAGCAGTTCTTC.

The rearrangement links TRBV4-1 to TRBJ1-1; unclear D gene. The CDR3 spans 13 residues. Trimming left V 2 bases short and J 2 bases short, with 6 bases between. Germline lookup yields CDR1 MGHRA and CDR2 YSYEKL. The CDR3: CASSQLGNTEAFF. CDR3 DNA sequence: TGCGCCAGCAGCCAATTGGGCAACACTGAAGCTTTCTTT.

The chain uses TRBV6-5 and TRBJ2-7, with 7 bases that match TRBD2. The CDR3 extends over 14 amino acids. V gave up 8 bases and J gave up 2 bases; unmatched junction bases: 9. Looked up from germline, CDR1 is MNHEY and CDR2 is SVGAGI. The CDR3 region has the DNA TGTGCCAGCCGACGATCTAGCGGCACCTACGAGCAGTACTTC. This codes for CASRRSSGTYEQYF.

The CDR3 DNA reads as TGTGCCAGCAGCTTTCGGCCTCTAGGACAGAGTTTATACGAGCAGTACTTC. It is translated as CASSFRPLGQSLYEQYF. The chain recombines TRBV11-2 with TRBJ2-7, with D possibly TRBD1 on 6 matching bases. Germline-derived CDR1 and CDR2 are SGHAT and FQNNGV. The length of the CDR3 is 17 residues. The V end was cut by 3 bases, the J end by 4 bases, with 22 bases between.